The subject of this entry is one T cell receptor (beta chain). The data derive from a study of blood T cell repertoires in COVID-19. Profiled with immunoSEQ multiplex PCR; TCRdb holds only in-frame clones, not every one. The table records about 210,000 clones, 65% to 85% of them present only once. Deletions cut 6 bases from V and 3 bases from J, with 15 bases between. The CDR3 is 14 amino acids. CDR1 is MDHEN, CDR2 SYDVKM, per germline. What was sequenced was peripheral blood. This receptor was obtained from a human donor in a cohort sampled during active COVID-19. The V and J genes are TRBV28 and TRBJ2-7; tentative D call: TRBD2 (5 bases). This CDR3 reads CASSPNGIGYEQYF. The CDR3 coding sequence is TGTGCCAGCAGCCCCAACGGGATAGGCTACGAGCAGTACTTC.